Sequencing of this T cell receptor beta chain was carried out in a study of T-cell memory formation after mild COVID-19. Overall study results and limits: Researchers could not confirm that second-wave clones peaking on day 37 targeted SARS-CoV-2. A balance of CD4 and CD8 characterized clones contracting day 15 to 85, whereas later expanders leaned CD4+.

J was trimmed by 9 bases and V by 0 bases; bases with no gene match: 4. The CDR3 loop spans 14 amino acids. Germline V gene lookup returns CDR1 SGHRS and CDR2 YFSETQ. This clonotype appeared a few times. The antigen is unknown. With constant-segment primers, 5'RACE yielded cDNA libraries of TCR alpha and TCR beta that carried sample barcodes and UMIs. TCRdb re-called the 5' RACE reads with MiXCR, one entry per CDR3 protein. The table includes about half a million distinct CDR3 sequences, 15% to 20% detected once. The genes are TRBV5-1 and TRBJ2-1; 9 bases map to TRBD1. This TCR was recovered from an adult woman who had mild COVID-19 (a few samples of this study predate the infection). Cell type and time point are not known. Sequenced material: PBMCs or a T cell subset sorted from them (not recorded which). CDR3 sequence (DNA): TGCGCCAGCAGCTTGGACGGACAGGGGCGTGAGCAGTTCTTC. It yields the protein CASSLDGQGREQFF.